This TCR beta chain was sequenced for a study of neoadjuvant nivolumab and ipilimumab in lung cancer. For this clone: Its cognate antigen is unknown.

V dropped 5 bases and J dropped 4; count of bases not matched to a gene: 15. The germline V gene encodes CDR1 SGHTA and CDR2 FQGTGA. The CDR3 has 17 amino acids. Broader study findings: Pathologic regression was not significantly tied to TCR clonality. From pretherapy to surgery, tumor richness and clonality rose with dual therapy.

Repertoires were generated with immunoSEQ multiplex PCR, while TCRdb's copy carries only in-frame clones and drops some. The table includes roughly 30,000 clones, less than 90% detected once. The genes are TRBV7-3 and TRBJ2-5; 8 bases line up with TRBD2. The sample in question was peripheral blood, obtained before neoadjuvant nivolumab, alone or with ipilimumab. This clonotype originated in an adult with non-small cell lung cancer. Here the CDR3 reads CASSLVGGAAGGETQYF. The DNA of the CDR3 is TGTGCCAGCAGCCTTGTCGGGGGGGCGGCAGGAGGAGAGACCCAGTACTTC.